Reported below is one TCR beta chain. Its antigen is undetermined. These data come from a study of T cell responses to AZD1222 COVID-19 vaccine. Study in general: Pooling covered second doses at about 4 or about 12 weeks.

TCRdb keeps only in-frame clones here, not all; method: immunoSEQ multiplex PCR. The table has around 100,000 clones, 92% seen once; the top ten hold about 1.5%. Study-level findings and limits: Just a handful of AZD1222 recipients tested seropositive at baseline. There were mostly white British donors and more females than males, and clonal diversity was possibly underestimated.

Here the sequenced sample was peripheral blood, taken on day 0 of AZD1222 vaccination. This TCR was sampled from an adult in good health.

The CDR3 spells CASSSQASEYNEQFF. Here the CDR3 DNA reads TGTGCCAGCAGTTCCCAGGCTAGCGAGTACAATGAGCAGTTCTTC. The V and J genes are TRBV28 and TRBJ2-1, with TRBD2 as a possible D gene (6 bases). The CDR3 sequence is 15 residues long. Per germline, CDR1 MDHEN and CDR2 SYDVKM. V lost 4 bases and J lost 4, with 14 bases in between. Using reference TRBV28 and TRBJ2-1 for the parts outside the CDR3, the full variable domain is DVKVTQSSRYLVKRTGEKVFLECVQDMDHENMFWYRQDPGLGLRLIYFSYDVKMKEKGDIPEGYSVSREKKERFSLILESASTNQTSMYLCASSSQASEYNEQFFGPGTRLTVL.